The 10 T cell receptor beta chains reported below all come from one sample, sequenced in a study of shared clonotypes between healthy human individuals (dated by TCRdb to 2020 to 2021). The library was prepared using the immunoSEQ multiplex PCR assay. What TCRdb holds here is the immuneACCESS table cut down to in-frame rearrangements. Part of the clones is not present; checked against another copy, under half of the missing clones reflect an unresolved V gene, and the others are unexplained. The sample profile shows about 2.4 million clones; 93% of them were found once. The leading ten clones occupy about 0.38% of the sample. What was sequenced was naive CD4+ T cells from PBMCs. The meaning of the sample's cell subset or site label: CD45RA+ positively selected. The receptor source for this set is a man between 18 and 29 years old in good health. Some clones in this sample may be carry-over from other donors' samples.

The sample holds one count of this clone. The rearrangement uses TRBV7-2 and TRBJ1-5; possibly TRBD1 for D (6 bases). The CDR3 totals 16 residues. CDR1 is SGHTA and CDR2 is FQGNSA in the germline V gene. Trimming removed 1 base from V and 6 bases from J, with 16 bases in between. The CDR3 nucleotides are TGTGCCAGCAGCTTAGGGTTGGGGGCGTTTACTCAGCCCCAGCATTTT. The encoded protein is CASSLGLGAFTQPQHF.

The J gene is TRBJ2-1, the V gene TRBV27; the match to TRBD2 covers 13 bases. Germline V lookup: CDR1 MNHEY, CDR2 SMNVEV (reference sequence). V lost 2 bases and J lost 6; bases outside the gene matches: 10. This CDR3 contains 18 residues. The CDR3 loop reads CASSLRSPGTSGANEQFF. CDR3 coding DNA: TGTGCCAGCAGTTTACGCAGCCCCGGGACTAGCGGGGCCAATGAGCAGTTCTTC.

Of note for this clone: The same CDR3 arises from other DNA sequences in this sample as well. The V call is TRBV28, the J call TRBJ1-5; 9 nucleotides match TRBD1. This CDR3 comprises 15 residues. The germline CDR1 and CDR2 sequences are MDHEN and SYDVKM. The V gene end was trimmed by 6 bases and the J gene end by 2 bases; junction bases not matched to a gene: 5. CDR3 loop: CASSPRDRGNQPQHF. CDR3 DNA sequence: TGTGCCAGCAGCCCCCGGGACAGGGGCAATCAGCCCCAGCATTTT.

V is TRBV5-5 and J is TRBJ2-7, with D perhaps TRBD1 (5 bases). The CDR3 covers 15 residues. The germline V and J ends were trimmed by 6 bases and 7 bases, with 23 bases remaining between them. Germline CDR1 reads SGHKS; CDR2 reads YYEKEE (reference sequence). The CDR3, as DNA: TGTGCCAGCACCAGTGCCGAGACAGCCTTTGGGGAGCAGTACTTC. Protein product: CASTSAETAFGEQYF.

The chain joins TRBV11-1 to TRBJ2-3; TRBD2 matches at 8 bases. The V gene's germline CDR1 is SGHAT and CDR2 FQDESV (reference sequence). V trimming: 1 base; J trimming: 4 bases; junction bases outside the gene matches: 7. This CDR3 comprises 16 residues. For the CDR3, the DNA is TGTGCCAGCAGCTTAGGCCTGACTAGCGATGCAGATACGCAGTATTTT. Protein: CASSLGLTSDADTQYF.

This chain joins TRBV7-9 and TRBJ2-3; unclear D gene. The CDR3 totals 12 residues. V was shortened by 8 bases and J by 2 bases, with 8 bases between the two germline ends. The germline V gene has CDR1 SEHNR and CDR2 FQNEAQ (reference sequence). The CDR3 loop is CASLGFTDTQYF. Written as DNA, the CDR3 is TGTGCCAGCTTGGGGTTCACAGATACGCAGTATTTT.

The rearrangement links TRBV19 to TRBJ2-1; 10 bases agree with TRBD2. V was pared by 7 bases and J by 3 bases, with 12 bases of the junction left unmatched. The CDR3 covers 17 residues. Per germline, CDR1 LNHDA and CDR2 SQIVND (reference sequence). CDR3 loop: CASNSGASGRVYNEQFF. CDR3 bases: TGTGCCAGTAACTCCGGGGCTAGCGGGAGAGTCTACAATGAGCAGTTCTTC.

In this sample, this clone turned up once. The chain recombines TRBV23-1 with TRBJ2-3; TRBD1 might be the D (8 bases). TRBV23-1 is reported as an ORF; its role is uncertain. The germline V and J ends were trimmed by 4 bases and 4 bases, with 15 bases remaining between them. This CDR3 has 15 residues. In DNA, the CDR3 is TGCGCCAGCAGTCCGGACAGGGAGGGGTCAGATACGCAGTATTTT. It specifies CASSPDREGSDTQYF.

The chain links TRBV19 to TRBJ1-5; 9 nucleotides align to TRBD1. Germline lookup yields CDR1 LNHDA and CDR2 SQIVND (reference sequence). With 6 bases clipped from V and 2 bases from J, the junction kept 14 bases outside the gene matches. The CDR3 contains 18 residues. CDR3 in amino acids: CASRLQGAPDRGNQPQHF. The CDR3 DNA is TGTGCCAGTAGGTTACAGGGGGCGCCGGATAGGGGCAATCAGCCCCAGCATTTT.

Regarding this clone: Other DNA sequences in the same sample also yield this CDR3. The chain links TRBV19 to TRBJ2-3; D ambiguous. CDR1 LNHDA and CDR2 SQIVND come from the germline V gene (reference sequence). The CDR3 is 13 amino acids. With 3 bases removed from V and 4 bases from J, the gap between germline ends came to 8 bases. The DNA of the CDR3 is TGTGCCAGTAGTATTGGCAGTGCAGATACGCAGTATTTT. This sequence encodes CASSIGSADTQYF.